These T cell receptor beta chains were read from a single sample in a study of blood T cell repertoires in COVID-19. Clones were read by immunoSEQ multiplex PCR, and TCRdb kept only the in-frame ones, dropping some. The top ten clones hold 0.95% to 1.5% of a sample with 380,000 or so clones, about 89% of them seen once. The source material was peripheral blood. These receptors were obtained from a man aged 35 to 55 with acute or convalescent COVID-19. The CDR3 runs from the conserved cysteine through the conserved F or W. D genes are given only for firm matches. Clone size, where shown, is once, few, many, or a class for clones that have expanded.

V,D,J,size,CDR3,DNA
TRBV19,-,TRBJ2-7,-,CASSTAGFEQYF,TGTGCCAGTAGCACTGCAGGGTTCGAGCAGTACTTC
TRBV7-8,TRBD2,TRBJ2-7,-,CASRNRDYHYEQYF,TGTGCCAGCAGAAACCGGGACTATCACTACGAGCAGTACTTC
TRBV10-2,-,TRBJ1-1,few,CASMREGNTEAFF,TGCGCCAGCATGAGGGAAGGTAACACTGAAGCTTTCTTT
TRBV5-1,-,TRBJ2-7,-,CASSLQGPTYEQYF,TGCGCCAGCAGCTTGCAGGGGCCCACCTACGAGCAGTACTTC
TRBV30,TRBD1,TRBJ1-2,-,CAWGTGLGYGYTF,TGTGCCTGGGGGACAGGGTTGGGTTATGGCTACACCTTC
TRBV11-1,TRBD1,TRBJ1-2,few,CASSSDRGNYGYTF,TGTGCCAGCAGCTCAGACAGGGGGAACTATGGCTACACCTTC
TRBV19,-,TRBJ2-1,-,CASSISRGSYNEQFF,TGTGCCAGTAGTATTTCCAGGGGCTCCTACAATGAGCAGTTCTTC
TRBV5-1,-,TRBJ1-3,-,CASSPDSEGNTIYF,TGCGCCAGCAGCCCGGACAGCGAGGGAAACACCATATATTTT
TRBV9,-,TRBJ1-6,-,CASSADTNNSPLHF,TGTGCCAGCAGCGCTGACACCAATAATTCACCCCTCCACTTT
TRBV30,TRBD1,TRBJ1-1,-,CARSIPPGTGNTEAFF,TGTGCCCGGAGTATTCCTCCCGGGACAGGGAACACTGAAGCTTTCTTT
TRBV3-1/TRBV3-2,TRBD1,TRBJ2-3,-,CASSQYDRGTDTQYF,TGTGCCAGCAGCCAATACGACAGGGGGACAGATACGCAGTATTTT
TRBV5-1,-,TRBJ2-7,-,CASSLVQTYEQYF,TGCGCCAGCAGCTTGGTGCAGACCTACGAGCAGTACTTC
TRBV6-2/TRBV6-3,-,TRBJ2-1,-,CASSTSSYNEQFF,TGTGCCAGCAGTACGAGCTCCTACAATGAGCAGTTCTTC
TRBV15,-,TRBJ2-7,-,CATSRGPSPGNEQYF,TGTGCCACCAGCAGAGGGCCGTCTCCAGGGAACGAGCAGTACTTC
TRBV30,-,TRBJ1-1,-,CACLRDSLNTEAFF,TGTGCCTGCCTCCGCGACAGCCTGAACACTGAAGCTTTCTTT
TRBV5-1,TRBD1,TRBJ1-2,-,CASSSLTTGYPNYGYTF,TGCGCCAGCAGCTCATTAACGACAGGGTACCCTAACTATGGCTACACCTTC
TRBV6-5,-,TRBJ1-1,-,CASSPRGKVTEAFF,TGTGCCAGCAGTCCCAGGGGAAAGGTCACTGAAGCTTTCTTT
TRBV10-1,-,TRBJ2-3,once,CASSSSAGTDTQYF,TGCGCCAGCAGTTCTAGCGCGGGCACAGATACGCAGTATTTT
TRBV2,TRBD1,TRBJ1-2,-,CASRDPLGQVNNYGYTF,TGTGCCAGCAGAGATCCCCTCGGACAGGTGAATAACTATGGCTACACCTTC
TRBV5-8,-,TRBJ2-1,-,CASSLFEGLWNEQFF,TGTGCCAGCAGCTTATTTGAAGGACTCTGGAATGAGCAGTTCTTC
TRBV6-5,TRBD1,TRBJ1-2,-,CASSLDRANGYTF,TGTGCCAGCAGTTTGGACAGGGCCAATGGCTACACCTTC
TRBV7-8,TRBD2,TRBJ2-1,once,CASSPPEGGPNNEQFF,TGTGCCAGCAGCCCACCAGAGGGAGGGCCTAACAATGAGCAGTTCTTC
TRBV4-2,TRBD1,TRBJ2-7,once,CASSPGTGGSSYEQYF,TGTGCCAGCAGTCCCGGGACAGGGGGGAGCTCCTACGAGCAGTACTTC
TRBV19,TRBD1,TRBJ2-2,-,CATGGAWDRGSGELFF,TGTGCCACCGGGGGGGCCTGGGACAGGGGATCCGGGGAGCTGTTTTTT
TRBV19,TRBD1,TRBJ1-3,once,CASSNGQGRSGNTIYF,TGTGCCAGTAGTAACGGACAGGGCCGCTCTGGAAACACCATATATTTT
TRBV6-5,TRBD1,TRBJ1-2,-,CASSYSDRGGDGYTF,TGTGCCAGCAGTTACTCCGACAGGGGTGGGGATGGCTACACCTTC
TRBV12-3/TRBV12-4,-,TRBJ1-6,few,CASLQVQSPLHF,TGTGCCAGCCTGCAGGTTCAGTCACCCCTCCACTTT
TRBV6-5,-,TRBJ2-7,once,CASSAGLLYEQYF,TGTGCCAGCAGCGCGGGACTTTTGTACGAGCAGTACTTC
TRBV6-5,-,TRBJ1-3,once,CASQGPSGNTIYF,TGTGCCAGCCAGGGCCCGTCTGGAAACACCATATATTTT
TRBV10-3,TRBD2,TRBJ2-7,-,CAISEVALAGEQYF,TGTGCCATCAGTGAAGTAGCCCTAGCGGGTGAGCAGTACTTC
TRBV20-1,TRBD1,TRBJ2-2,-,CSASSDRLTGELFF,TGCAGTGCTAGTTCGGACAGGCTCACCGGGGAGCTGTTTTTT
TRBV7-6,-,TRBJ2-1,-,CASSLDSGGNEQFF,TGTGCCAGCAGCTTAGACTCAGGTGGGAATGAGCAGTTCTTC
TRBV11-2,-,TRBJ2-1,-,CASSFTGAPYNEQFF,TGTGCCAGCAGCTTTACGGGAGCTCCCTACAATGAGCAGTTCTTC
TRBV7-9,-,TRBJ1-5,-,CASSQTGSNQPQHF,TGTGCCAGCAGCCAGACAGGCTCGAATCAGCCCCAGCATTTT
TRBV7-9,-,TRBJ2-7,-,CASSLAGRIYEQYF,TGTGCCAGCAGCTTAGCGGGCAGGATCTACGAGCAGTACTTC
TRBV10-3,-,TRBJ1-5,-,CAISDRESTLNKPQHF,TGTGCCATCAGTGATCGGGAAAGTACCTTAAATAAGCCCCAGCATTTT
TRBV18,-,TRBJ1-2,-,CASTLGTGDGYTF,TGTGCCAGCACCCTCGGAACAGGTGACGGCTACACCTTC
TRBV7-2,-,TRBJ2-1,-,CASSLYVRRRLGNEQFF,TGTGCCAGCAGCTTATATGTTAGGCGGAGGTTGGGGAATGAGCAGTTCTTC
TRBV19,-,TRBJ1-2,-,CASRYRDLGGYTF,TGTGCCAGTAGGTACAGGGATCTTGGTGGCTACACCTTC
TRBV5-1,-,TRBJ1-6,-,CASSLAGSGRSPLHF,TGCGCCAGCAGCCTCGCCGGATCGGGGAGGTCACCCCTCCACTTT
TRBV14,-,TRBJ1-5,-,CASSQDIGPQHF,TGTGCCAGCAGCCAAGATATCGGGCCCCAGCATTTT
TRBV5-1,TRBD1,TRBJ2-2,-,CASSYSGTGGIGELFF,TGCGCCAGCAGCTACTCCGGGACAGGGGGGATCGGGGAGCTGTTTTTT
TRBV10-2,-,TRBJ1-3,-,CATSIEASSGNTIYF,TGCGCCACCTCTATTGAGGCGAGCTCTGGAAACACCATATATTTT
TRBV4-2,TRBD2,TRBJ2-1,-,CASSQEGLAGGFEQFF,TGTGCCAGCAGCCAAGAAGGGCTAGCGGGGGGGTTTGAGCAGTTCTTC
TRBV19,TRBD2,TRBJ2-7,-,CASSSTSGAYEQYF,TGTGCCAGTAGTTCAACTAGCGGAGCCTACGAGCAGTACTTC
TRBV25-1,-,TRBJ2-2,-,CASIGGNTGELFF,TGTGCCAGCATCGGGGGAAACACCGGGGAGCTGTTTTTT
TRBV29-1,-,TRBJ2-7,-,CSVEEPQGDEQYF,TGCAGCGTTGAAGAGCCCCAGGGTGACGAGCAGTACTTC
TRBV7-3,TRBD1,TRBJ2-2,-,CASSKQGADTGELFF,TGTGCCAGCAGCAAACAGGGGGCAGACACCGGGGAGCTGTTTTTT
TRBV4-3,-,TRBJ1-6,-,CASSQTGGHNSPLHF,TGCGCCAGCAGCCAAACGGGTGGCCATAATTCACCCCTCCACTTT
TRBV11-2,-,TRBJ2-2,-,CAVIANTGELFF,TGCGCCGTAATCGCGAACACCGGGGAGCTGTTTTTT
TRBV4-3,TRBD1,TRBJ2-7,-,CASSQDLGTDYEQYF,TGCGCCAGCAGCCAAGATCTAGGGACAGACTACGAGCAGTACTTC
TRBV10-3,TRBD1,TRBJ1-4,-,CAISEQGAFKRTNEKLFF,TGTGCCATCAGTGAGCAGGGGGCCTTTAAGAGGACTAATGAAAAACTGTTTTTT
TRBV5-1,-,TRBJ2-2,-,CASSAAGANTGELFF,TGCGCCAGCAGCGCGGCAGGGGCGAACACCGGGGAGCTGTTTTTT
TRBV7-9,-,TRBJ1-1,-,CASRHTTQGRGAEAFF,TGTGCCAGCAGACATACAACACAGGGTCGAGGCGCTGAAGCTTTCTTT
TRBV18,-,TRBJ2-1,-,CASSPPTGFYEQFF,TGTGCCAGCTCACCGCCGACAGGCTTCTATGAGCAGTTCTTC
TRBV14,-,TRBJ1-2,once,CASSRLGVNYGYTF,TGTGCCAGCAGCCGCCTAGGAGTTAACTATGGCTACACCTTC